The next 18 T cell receptor beta chains were all read from a single sample in a study of T-cell reconstitution after alpha-beta-depleted transplantation in children. The TCRbeta library incorporated unique molecular identifiers. TCRdb used MiXCR to reprocess the PCR reads, holding one entry per CDR3 protein. Of 200,000 to 250,000 distinct CDR3 sequences detected, about 12% appear once; the ten largest clones hold 2% to 3%. The source was PBMCs from the stem cell graft donor, collected from the stem cell graft. The receptors were gathered from a human donor who donated a stem cell graft to a child with acute lymphoblastic leukemia.

This clonotype was counted many times. The rearrangement links TRBV7-9 to TRBJ2-2, with a weak D call TRBD1 (5 bases). This CDR3 spans 15 amino acids. V lost 6 bases and J 1 base, leaving 12 bases between the germline ends. Germline V gene data show CDR1 as SEHNR and CDR2 as FQNEAQ (reference sequence). The CDR3 sequence: CASRPPDRNTGELFF. The CDR3 nucleotides are TGTGCCAGCAGACCCCCCGACAGGAACACCGGGGAGCTGTTTTTT.

The chain recombines TRBV7-2 with TRBJ2-5; D is unresolved. CDR3 length: 14 residues. Germline lookup yields CDR1 SGHTA and CDR2 FQGNSA. V lost 3 bases to trimming and J lost 4 bases, with 12 bases between them. The CDR3 coding sequence is TGTGCCAGCAGCTTCCGTCTCGCCCCAGAGACCCAGTACTTC. It specifies CASSFRLAPETQYF.

This clonotype was counted only a few times. V and J are TRBV11-2 and TRBJ2-7; TRBD1 matches at 7 bases. This CDR3 region has 18 residues. Looked up from germline, CDR1 is SGHAT and CDR2 is FQNNGV. V trimming: 0 bases; J trimming: 4 bases; junction bases outside the gene matches: 15. The CDR3 loop is CASSLEAAWAGGAYEQYF. The CDR3 nucleotides read TGTGCCAGCAGCTTAGAGGCTGCTTGGGCAGGGGGTGCTTACGAGCAGTACTTC. Full variable domain (rest looked up from reference TRBV11-2 and TRBJ2-7): EAGVAQSPRYKIIEKRQSVAFWCNPISGHATLYWYQQILGQGPKLLIQFQNNGVVDDSQLPKDRFSAERLKGVDSTLKIQPAKLEDSAVYLCASSLEAAWAGGAYEQYFGPGTRLTVT.

This clonotype was detected ten times or more. The rearrangement joins TRBV11-2 to TRBJ2-3, with a weak D call TRBD2 (5 bases). V shed 0 bases and J shed 4 bases, with 17 bases lying between them. The CDR3 loop spans 17 amino acids. Germline CDR1 and CDR2: SGHAT and FQNNGV. CDR3 DNA sequence: TGTGCCAGCAGCTTAGATGGGAGCGCTATAGGGCCAGATACGCAGTATTTT. It yields the protein CASSLDGSAIGPDTQYF.

This clonotype was detected only a few times. The chain uses TRBV28 and TRBJ2-5; TRBD2 agrees at 9 bases. The junction had 4 bases not matched to a gene; V was cut back by 6 bases and J by 5 bases. From germline, CDR1 is MDHEN and CDR2 SYDVKM. The CDR3 is 13 residues long. The CDR3 sequence is CASRASGAETQYF. The CDR3 nucleotides are TGTGCCAGCAGGGCTAGCGGGGCGGAGACCCAGTACTTC.

This clonotype occurred many times. The chain is built from TRBV28 and TRBJ1-5, with D tentatively TRBD1 (6 bases). Germline V CDR1 and CDR2: MDHEN, SYDVKM. V lost 7 bases and J 7 bases, leaving 17 bases between the germline ends. The CDR3 runs to 14 residues. The DNA of the CDR3 is TGTGCCAGCAACCCCGGGGGCTCAGGACAGCCCCAGCATTTT. Translating gives CASNPGGSGQPQHF.

This clonotype was counted between two and nine times. The chain couples TRBV5-1 to TRBJ2-2, with D possibly called TRBD1 or TRBD2 (5 bases each). Looked up from germline, CDR1 is SGHRS and CDR2 is YFSETQ. The germline V and J ends were trimmed by 4 bases and 2 bases, with 12 bases remaining between them. This CDR3 is built from 15 residues. The CDR3 nucleotides are TGCGCCAGCAGCGTAGGGGACCGAAACACCGGGGAGCTGTTTTTT. Protein product: CASSVGDRNTGELFF.

This clonotype has a count of ten or more. This chain joins TRBV7-9 and TRBJ1-2; possibly TRBD1 for D (6 bases). V was cut by 4 bases and J by 0 bases, with 15 bases left in between. Germline loops: CDR1 SEHNR, CDR2 FQNEAQ (reference sequence). This CDR3 region has 16 residues. CDR3 nucleotides: TGTGCCAGCAGCTCAAACTACAGGGAAACTAACTATGGCTACACCTTC. Amino acid sequence: CASSSNYRETNYGYTF. Filled out from reference TRBV7-9 and TRBJ1-2, the complete variable domain reads DTGVSQNPRHKITKRGQNVTFRCDPISEHNRLYWYRQTLGQGPEFLTYFQNEAQLEKSRLLSDRFSAERPKGSFSTLEIQRTEQGDSAMYLCASSSNYRETNYGYTFGSGTRLTVV.

This clonotype occurred many times. The chain uses TRBV7-9 and TRBJ1-1; D is uncertain. The CDR3 sequence is 16 residues long. The ends were cut back, 0 bases at V and 1 base at J, with 12 bases in the middle. CDR1 SEHNR and CDR2 FQNEAQ come from the germline V gene (reference sequence). The CDR3 DNA follows: TGTGCCAGCAGCTTAGCGACACGGACGGAGAACACTGAAGCTTTCTTT. Protein product: CASSLATRTENTEAFF.

This clonotype has just a few counts. The chain carries TRBV12-3 or TRBV12-4 and TRBJ2-3; D is possibly TRBD1 (5 bases). The CDR3 sequence is 14 residues long. Trimming stripped 8 bases from V and 6 bases from J, with 18 bases between. This CDR3 is CASFTGLSYDTQYF. The CDR3 DNA sequence: TGTGCCAGCTTTACAGGTTTATCCTATGATACGCAGTATTTT.

At least ten counts were recorded for this clonotype. The rearrangement links TRBV5-1 to TRBJ2-3, with a possible D match to TRBD2 (6 bases). Germline V gene sequence: CDR1 SGHRS, CDR2 YFSETQ. The V and J ends lost 2 bases and 5 bases respectively, with 15 bases between them. This CDR3 contains 15 residues. The CDR3 nucleotides read TGCGCCAGCAGCTTACCCGGGGGAGCGGTAGATACGCAGTATTTT. It encodes CASSLPGGAVDTQYF.

This clonotype was observed a handful of times. V gene TRBV7-2 combines with J gene TRBJ1-5; D gene ambiguous. Germline loops: CDR1 SGHTA, CDR2 FQGNSA. The CDR3 covers 14 residues. Trimming cost V 11 bases and J 2 bases, with 16 bases left between them. Here the CDR3 DNA reads TGTGCCTCGTCCCCCGGGATCGGCAATCAGCCCCAGCATTTT. Residues: CASSPGIGNQPQHF.

This clonotype was picked up many times. The rearrangement links TRBV24-1 to TRBJ2-1; tentatively, D is TRBD1 or TRBD2 (5 bases each). This CDR3 comprises 14 residues. Germline CDR1 and CDR2: KGHDR and SFDVKD. The V and J ends lost 4 bases and 4 bases respectively, with 10 bases between them. The CDR3 sequence is CATSERGRYNEQFF. DNA for the CDR3: TGTGCCACCAGTGAGAGGGGTAGGTACAATGAGCAGTTCTTC.

The CDR3 protein is CASSPTGATDTQYF. CDR3 sequence (DNA): TGTGCCAGCAGTCCCACCGGGGCAACAGATACGCAGTATTTT. V gene TRBV28 combines with J gene TRBJ2-3, with D possibly called TRBD1 or TRBD2 (5 bases each). The V end lost 5 bases, the J end lost 3 bases, and 12 bases lay between the germline ends. The germline gives CDR1 MDHEN, CDR2 SYDVKM. The CDR3 spans 14 residues.

A word on this clonotype: This clone may be a read error of a much larger clone one base away. The rearrangement links TRBV6-5 to TRBJ2-5, with D unresolved. The CDR3 is made up of 14 amino acids. Germline CDR1 MNHEY, CDR2 SVGAGI. CDR3 bases: TGTGCCAGCATTTACTTGCCTAGTGAAGAGACCCAGTACTTC. Protein product: CASIYLPSEETQYF.

The table lists this clonotype with many counts. This chain connects TRBV27 to TRBJ2-3; the D gene is possibly TRBD2 (5 bases). The CDR3 is made up of 15 amino acids. V dropped 4 bases and J dropped 0 bases, with 11 bases sitting between them. Germline lookup yields CDR1 MNHEY and CDR2 SMNVEV (reference sequence). The CDR3 region has the DNA TGTGCCAGCAGTTACTCCGGGGTGAGCACAGATACGCAGTATTTT. Translated, it gives CASSYSGVSTDTQYF.

This clonotype came up many times. The chain links TRBV4-3 to TRBJ1-6; weak D call: TRBD1 (6 bases). Germline CDR1 and CDR2: LGHNA and YSLEER. V was shortened by 0 bases and J by 4 bases, with 7 bases between the two germline ends. The CDR3 length is 15 residues. The CDR3 nucleotides read TGCGCCAGCAGCCAAGAGGGGGCTTATAATTCACCCCTCCACTTT. This codes for CASSQEGAYNSPLHF.

This clonotype was seen repeatedly, ten times or more. The rearrangement uses TRBV10-2 and TRBJ1-5; 7 positions match TRBD1. This CDR3 region has 14 residues. Germline V gene lookup returns CDR1 WSHSY and CDR2 SAAADI. Germline trimming cut 6 bases from V and 2 bases from J; bases unmatched to any gene: 4. CDR3 sequence: CASSRDSRNQPQHF. The CDR3, as DNA: TGCGCCAGCAGCCGGGACAGCCGCAATCAGCCCCAGCATTTT.